This TCR beta chain came from a study of cytomegalovirus exposure and HLA in healthy donors. PCR was performed using 60 Vbeta and 13 Jbeta primers. Generated by immunoSEQ multiplex PCR, the TCRdb table keeps only in-frame clones and is missing some. The repertoire consists of approximately 120,000 clones, with about 74% occurring once and the leading ten covering around 3.5%. There are 16 residues in the CDR3. Trimming took 2 bases from V and 0 from J, leaving 11 bases between them. In germline, CDR1 is SGDLS, CDR2 YYNGEE. The TCR originated in a man in his thirties or forties in good health and CMV-seronegative. Specimen: PBMCs. The V call is TRBV9, the J call TRBJ2-2, with TRBD2 as a possible D gene (6 bases). The DNA for the CDR3 is TGTGCCAGCAGCGTTACGGGGGTTCCGAACACCGGGGAGCTGTTTTTT. It yields the protein CASSVTGVPNTGELFF.